This entry features one T cell receptor beta chain sequence. Its antigen is unidentified. This entry belongs to a study of graft-versus-host responses after intestinal transplantation. Germline loops: CDR1 LNHDA, CDR2 SQIVND (reference sequence). Trimming stripped 7 bases from V and 6 bases from J, with 28 bases between. The length of the CDR3 is 17 residues. The repertoire was sequenced with immunoSEQ multiplex PCR; TCRdb's copy has only in-frame clones and lacks some. The table has some 97,000 clones, roughly 84% seen once. The origin of this receptor is a human donor who was the organ donor for an intestinal transplant. The chain recombines TRBV19 with TRBJ2-7; TRBD1 is a possible D gene (6 bases). Sequenced material: unstimulated CD4+ T cells sorted from spleen or lymph node cells, taken before transplant. CDR3 protein: CASTSVGAVSYFCEQYF. The CDR3 nucleotides read TGTGCCAGTACGTCGGTGGGGGCGGTCTCCTACTTCTGCGAGCAGTACTTC.